This TCR beta chain came from a study of Graves' ophthalmopathy and Graves' hyperthyroidism. Overall study: Stable hyperthyroidism meant no ophthalmopathy within 18 months of follow-up. Overall study results and limits: A classifier, a 13-signature model, separated ophthalmopathy from stable hyperthyroidism with more than 85% sensitivity and about 83% specificity.

Other autoimmune diseases, uncontrolled infections, pregnancy and lactation each led to patient exclusion. Amplified TCR beta CDR3 regions were obtained using RNA transcripts as template. Second-round multiplex PCR came after first-round RT-PCR with HTBI primers. TCRdb called the multiplex PCR reads again in MiXCR, with one record for every CDR3 protein. The table lists 1 million to 1.3 million distinct CDR3 sequences, about two fifths of them singletons, with around 10% in the top ten. This clonotype was picked up many times. Its antigen is not identified. With 7 bases clipped from V and 5 bases from J, the junction kept 8 bases outside the gene matches. Germline V gives CDR1 SNHLY, CDR2 FYNNEI. This CDR3 is built from 14 residues.

Sequencing input: peripheral blood or thyroid tissue (not recorded which). The chain has TRBV2 and TRBJ2-5; 9 bases match TRBD2. This sequence was found in an adult man with Graves' hyperthyroidism. CDR3 sequence: CASIRTSVQETQYF. The CDR3 DNA follows: TGTGCCAGCATCCGGACTAGCGTTCAGGAGACCCAGTACTTC. Supplemented by reference TRBV2 and TRBJ2-5, the full variable domain reads EPEVTQTPSHQVTQMGQEVILRCVPISNHLYFYWYRQILGQKVEFLVSFYNNEISEKSEIFDDQFSVERPDGSNFTLKIRSTKLEDSAMYFCASIRTSVQETQYFGPGTRLLVL.